This T cell receptor beta chain originates from a study of neoadjuvant anti-PD-1 for oral cavity cancer. The protocol was immunoSEQ multiplex PCR, while the TCRdb copy is restricted to in-frame clones and leaves out a portion. The sample holds 75,000 or so clones; roughly four fifths are singletons and the top ten take over 2.5%. Looked up from germline, CDR1 is SGHNT and CDR2 is YYREEE (reference sequence). CDR3 length equals 17 residues. V dropped 4 bases and J dropped 4; count of bases not matched to a gene: 13. The sample here was PBMCs, taken before nivolumab (anti-PD-1) treatment. The receptor was derived from a person aged 35-79 years with oral cavity squamous cell carcinoma. This chain links TRBV5-4 with TRBJ2-1, with 8 bases identical to TRBD2. The CDR3, as DNA: TGTGCCAGCAGCCAACTAGCGGCTGCTGACTCGTACAATGAGCAGTTCTTC. This codes for CASSQLAAADSYNEQFF.